One and the same sample provided the 5 T cell receptor beta chains below, sequenced in a study of technical replicates of blood from a handful of donors. Assay used: immunoSEQ multiplex PCR; TCRdb lists only in-frame clones, some missing. The table includes approximately 85,000 clones, 90% to 95% detected once. Material for sequencing was T cells isolated from PBMCs. These receptors came from a human donor in good health.

This chain joins TRBV18 and TRBJ2-1, with D tentatively TRBD2 (6 bases). Germline assignment: CDR1 KGHSH and CDR2 LQKENI. This CDR3 spans 14 amino acids. Trimming shortened V by 4 bases and J by 5 bases, and 12 bases separated the two germline ends. The CDR3 is CASSRDFNNNEQFF. CDR3 nucleotide sequence: TGTGCCAGCTCACGGGACTTCAATAACAATGAGCAGTTCTTC.

The V call is TRBV7-9, the J call TRBJ2-7, with a tentative D call TRBD2 (7 bases). The CDR3 spans 15 residues. V gave up 5 bases and J gave up 4 bases, with 18 bases separating them. The germline CDR1 and CDR2 sequences are SEHNR and FQNEAQ (reference sequence). The DNA for the CDR3 is TGTGCCAGCAGCCCCAGAGGGGGGGCGACTTACGAGCAGTACTTC. It codes for CASSPRGGATYEQYF.

The chain couples TRBV5-1 to TRBJ2-7; D not resolved. CDR3 length: 14 amino acids. V dropped 2 bases and J dropped 2 bases, with 11 bases sitting between them. Germline V gene sequence: CDR1 SGHRS, CDR2 YFSETQ. CDR3 DNA: TGCGCCAGCAGCTTTACTCCCAAGACCTACGAGCAGTACTTC. Its protein is CASSFTPKTYEQYF. The variable domain in full, completed from reference TRBV5-1 and TRBJ2-7, reads KAGVTQTPRYLIKTRGQQVTLSCSPISGHRSVSWYQQTPGQGLQFLFEYFSETQRNKGNFPGRFSGRQFSNSRSEMNVSTLELGDSALYLCASSFTPKTYEQYFGPGTRLTVT.

V and J are TRBV11-3 and TRBJ2-3, with TRBD1 matching over 7 bases. The CDR3 runs 14 residues. After removal of 5 bases from V and 5 bases from J, the junction contained 7 bases not matched to a gene. The germline V gene has CDR1 SGHNT and CDR2 YENEEA. Here the CDR3 DNA reads TGTGCCAGCAGCCTTGGGACAGCAGAAGATACGCAGTATTTT. This gives the protein CASSLGTAEDTQYF.

The rearrangement joins TRBV7-2 to TRBJ2-7, with D unclear. The CDR3 runs to 12 residues. Germline CDR1 reads SGHTA; CDR2 reads FQGNSA. With 5 bases removed from V and 4 bases from J, the gap between germline ends came to 9 bases. The CDR3 protein is CASSLETYEQYF. CDR3 nucleotides: TGTGCCAGCAGCCTCGAAACATACGAGCAGTACTTC.